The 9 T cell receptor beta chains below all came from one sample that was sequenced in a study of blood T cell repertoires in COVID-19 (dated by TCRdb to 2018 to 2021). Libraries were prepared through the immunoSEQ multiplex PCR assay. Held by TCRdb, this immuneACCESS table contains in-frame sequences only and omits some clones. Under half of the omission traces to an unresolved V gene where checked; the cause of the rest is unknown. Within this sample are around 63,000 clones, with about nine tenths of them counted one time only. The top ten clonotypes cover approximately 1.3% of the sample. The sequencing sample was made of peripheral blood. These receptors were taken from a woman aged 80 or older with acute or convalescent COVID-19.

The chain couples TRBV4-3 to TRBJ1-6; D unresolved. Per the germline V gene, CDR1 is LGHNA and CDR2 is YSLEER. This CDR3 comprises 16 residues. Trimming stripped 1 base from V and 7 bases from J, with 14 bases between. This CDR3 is CASSQVAEGWNSPLHF. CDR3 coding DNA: TGCGCCAGCAGCCAAGTCGCTGAGGGTTGGAATTCACCCCTCCACTTT.

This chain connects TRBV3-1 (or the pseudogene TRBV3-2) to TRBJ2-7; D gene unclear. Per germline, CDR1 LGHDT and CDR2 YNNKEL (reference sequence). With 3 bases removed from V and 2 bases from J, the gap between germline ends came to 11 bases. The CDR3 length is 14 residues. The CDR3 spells CASSQAPLTYEQYF. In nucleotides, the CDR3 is TGTGCCAGCAGCCAGGCCCCCTTGACCTACGAGCAGTACTTC.

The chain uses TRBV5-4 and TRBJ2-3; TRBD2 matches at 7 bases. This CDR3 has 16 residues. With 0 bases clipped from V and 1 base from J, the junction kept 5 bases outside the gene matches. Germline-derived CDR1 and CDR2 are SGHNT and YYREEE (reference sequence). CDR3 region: CASSLVVGRGTDTQYF. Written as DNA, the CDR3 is TGTGCCAGCAGCTTGGTTGTAGGGAGGGGCACAGATACGCAGTATTTT.

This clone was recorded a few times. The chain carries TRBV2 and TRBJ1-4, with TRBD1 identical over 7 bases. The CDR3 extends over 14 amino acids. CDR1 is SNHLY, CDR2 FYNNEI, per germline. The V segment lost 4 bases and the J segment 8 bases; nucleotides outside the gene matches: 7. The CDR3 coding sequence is TGTGCCAGCAGTGGGAGAGGGGGCGAAGAAAAACTGTTTTTT. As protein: CASSGRGGEEKLFF.

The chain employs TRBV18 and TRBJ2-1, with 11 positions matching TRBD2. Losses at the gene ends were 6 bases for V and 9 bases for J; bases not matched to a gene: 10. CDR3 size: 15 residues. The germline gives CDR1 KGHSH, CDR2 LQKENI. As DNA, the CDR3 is TGTGCCAGCTCTCAGACTAGCGGGGAGCCGGGTGAGCAGTTCTTC. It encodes CASSQTSGEPGEQFF.

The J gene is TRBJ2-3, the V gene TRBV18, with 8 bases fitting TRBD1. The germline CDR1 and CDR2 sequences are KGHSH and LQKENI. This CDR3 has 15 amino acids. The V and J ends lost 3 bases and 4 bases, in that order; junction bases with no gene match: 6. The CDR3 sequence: CASSPQGALADTQYF. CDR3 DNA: TGTGCCAGCTCACCCCAGGGGGCATTGGCAGATACGCAGTATTTT.

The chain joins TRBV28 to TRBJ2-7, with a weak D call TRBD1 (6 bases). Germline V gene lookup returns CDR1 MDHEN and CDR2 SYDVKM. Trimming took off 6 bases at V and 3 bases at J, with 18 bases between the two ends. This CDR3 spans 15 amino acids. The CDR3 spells CASSLPGQILYEQYF. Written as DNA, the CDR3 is TGTGCCAGCAGCCTACCCGGACAGATTCTCTACGAGCAGTACTTC.

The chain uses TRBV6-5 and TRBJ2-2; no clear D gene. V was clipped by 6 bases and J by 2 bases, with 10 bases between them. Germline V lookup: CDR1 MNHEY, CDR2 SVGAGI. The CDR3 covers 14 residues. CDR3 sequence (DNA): TGTGCCAGCAGAATGGCAGGAAACACCGGGGAGCTGTTTTTT. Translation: CASRMAGNTGELFF.

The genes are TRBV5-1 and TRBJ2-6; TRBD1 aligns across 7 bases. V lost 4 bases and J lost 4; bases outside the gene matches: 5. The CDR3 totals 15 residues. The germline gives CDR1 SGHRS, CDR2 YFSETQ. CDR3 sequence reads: CASSPQGQGANVLTF. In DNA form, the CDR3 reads TGCGCCAGCAGCCCCCAGGGACAGGGGGCCAACGTCCTGACTTTC.